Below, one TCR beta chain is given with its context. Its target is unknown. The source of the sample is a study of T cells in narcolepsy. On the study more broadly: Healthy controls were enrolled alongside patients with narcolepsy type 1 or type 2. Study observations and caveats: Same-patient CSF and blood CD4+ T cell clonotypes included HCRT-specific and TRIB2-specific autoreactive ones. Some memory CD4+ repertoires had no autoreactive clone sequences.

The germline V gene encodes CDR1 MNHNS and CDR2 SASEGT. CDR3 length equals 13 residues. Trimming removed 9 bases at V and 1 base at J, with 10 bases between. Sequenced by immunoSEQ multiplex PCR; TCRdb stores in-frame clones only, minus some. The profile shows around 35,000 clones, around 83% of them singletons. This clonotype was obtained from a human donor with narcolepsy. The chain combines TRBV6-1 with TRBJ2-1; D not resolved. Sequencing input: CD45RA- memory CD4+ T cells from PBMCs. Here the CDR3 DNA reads TGTGCCAGTAGGTATGAGTCCTACAATGAGCAGTTCTTC. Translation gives CASRYESYNEQFF.